This T cell receptor (beta chain) came from a study of cytomegalovirus exposure and HLA in healthy donors. Researchers ran the PCR with 60 Vbeta and 13 Jbeta primers. The method was immunoSEQ multiplex PCR; TCRdb's version includes in-frame clones alone and lacks a portion of them. Here the sample spans some 120,000 clones, 81% being singletons. This CDR3 has 19 residues. The V and J ends lost 0 bases and 2 bases respectively, with 17 bases between them. Germline V gene sequence: CDR1 MNHEY, CDR2 SMNVEV (reference sequence). The receptor was isolated from a man younger than 30 in good health and CMV-seropositive. The sequencing sample was made of PBMCs. This sequence joins TRBV27 and TRBJ1-6, with D perhaps TRBD1 (5 bases). The CDR3 protein is CASSLSGPPGRAYNSPLHF. The CDR3 nucleotides are TGTGCCAGCAGTTTATCCGGCCCCCCAGGGAGGGCCTATAATTCACCCCTCCACTTT.